Listed here are 29 T cell receptor beta chains from one sample, sequenced in a study of OX40 agonist ivuxolimab in advanced cancers. Clones were read by immunoSEQ multiplex PCR, and TCRdb kept only the in-frame ones, dropping some. The sample lists 75,000 to 90,000 clones, approximately 88% seen once, with approximately 11% in the top ten. The input for sequencing was CD4+ or CD8+ T cells sorted from blood, taken in a trial of the OX40 agonist ivuxolimab. The receptors originated from an adult with an advanced solid tumor such as melanoma, head and neck, liver or kidney cancer.

This clone appeared a few times. The chain is built from TRBV5-1 and TRBJ2-1, with D possibly being TRBD1 or TRBD2 (5 bases each). Trimming took 1 base from V and 3 from J, leaving 11 bases between them. Germline V lookup: CDR1 SGHRS, CDR2 YFSETQ. This CDR3 is built from 15 residues. CDR3 region: CASSLSLRGYNEQFF. Here the CDR3 DNA reads TGCGCCAGCAGCTTGTCATTGAGGGGCTACAATGAGCAGTTCTTC. The entire variable domain, with the rest obtained from reference TRBV5-1 and TRBJ2-1, is as follows: KAGVTQTPRYLIKTRGQQVTLSCSPISGHRSVSWYQQTPGQGLQFLFEYFSETQRNKGNFPGRFSGRQFSNSRSEMNVSTLELGDSALYLCASSLSLRGYNEQFFGPGTRLTVL.

CDR3 coding DNA: TGTGCCAGCTCACCGACGACTAGCATCACCGGGGAGCTGTTTTTT. Protein product: CASSPTTSITGELFF. V and J are TRBV18 and TRBJ2-2, with 7 bases identical to TRBD2. Germline CDR1 is KGHSH and CDR2 is LQKENI. Trimming removed 3 bases from V and 4 bases from J; junction bases left unmatched: 5. The CDR3 consists of 15 residues.

The rearrangement uses TRBV5-1 and TRBJ1-1; D possibly corresponds to TRBD1 (6 bases). V was shortened by 3 bases and J by 3 bases, with 9 bases between the two germline ends. This CDR3 has 13 amino acids. Germline values: CDR1 SGHRS, CDR2 YFSETQ. The chain's CDR3 is CASSSGDDTEAFF. The CDR3 nucleotides are TGCGCCAGCAGCTCAGGGGATGACACTGAAGCTTTCTTT. The full variable domain, in which reference TRBV5-1 and TRBJ1-1 provide the parts outside the CDR3, is KAGVTQTPRYLIKTRGQQVTLSCSPISGHRSVSWYQQTPGQGLQFLFEYFSETQRNKGNFPGRFSGRQFSNSRSEMNVSTLELGDSALYLCASSSGDDTEAFFGQGTRLTVV.

CDR3 sequence reads: CASSPTSANYGYTF. CDR3 DNA sequence: TGTGCCAGCAGTCCCACGAGCGCTAACTATGGCTACACCTTC. The chain has TRBV27 and TRBJ1-2; the D is unclear. Trimming removed 5 bases at V and 0 bases at J, with 10 bases between. The CDR3 contains 14 residues. CDR1 is MNHEY, CDR2 SMNVEV, per germline (reference sequence).

The chain is built from TRBV19 and TRBJ1-2, with D possibly matching TRBD1 (6 bases). V lost 1 base to trimming and J lost 5 bases, with 14 bases between them. This CDR3 contains 15 residues. Per the germline V gene, CDR1 is LNHDA and CDR2 is SQIVND (reference sequence). As DNA, the CDR3 is TGTGCCAGTAGTATAGCCAGGGGCCCGGGGTATGGCTACACCTTC. It is translated as CASSIARGPGYGYTF.

Of note for this clone: Other DNA variants within this sample encode the same CDR3. The chain couples TRBV18 to TRBJ1-2; D perhaps matches TRBD1 (5 bases). V shed 6 bases and J shed 3 bases, with 11 bases lying between them. CDR1 KGHSH and CDR2 LQKENI come from the germline V gene. The CDR3 has 13 amino acids. This chain's CDR3 is CASSPGDYYGYTF. In nucleotides, the CDR3 is TGTGCCAGCTCTCCGGGGGATTACTATGGCTACACCTTC.

This clone was observed once. The chain has TRBV9 and TRBJ2-1; 10 bases are a match to TRBD2. CDR3 length equals 16 residues. Per the germline V gene, CDR1 is SGDLS and CDR2 is YYNGEE. J lost 9 bases, V lost 2 bases, and 11 bases had no gene match. The DNA for the CDR3 is TGTGCCAGCAGCGTCCTGAGCGGGAGGGCCTTTTCTGAGCAGTTCTTC. Translating gives CASSVLSGRAFSEQFF.

The V gene is TRBV9, the J gene TRBJ1-1, with TRBD1 identical over 9 bases. CDR1 SGDLS and CDR2 YYNGEE come from the germline V gene. V lost 0 bases and J lost 3; bases outside the gene matches: 6. This CDR3 spans 16 amino acids. The chain's CDR3 is CASSVDLGQGYTEAFF. Written as DNA, the CDR3 is TGTGCCAGCAGCGTAGATCTGGGACAGGGATACACTGAAGCTTTCTTT.

The chain carries TRBV7-9 and TRBJ1-4; D call uncertain. The CDR3 has 13 amino acids. Germline assignment: CDR1 SEHNR and CDR2 FQNEAQ (reference sequence). V was shortened by 5 bases and J by 7 bases, with 11 bases between the two germline ends. The DNA of the CDR3 is TGTGCCAGCAGCCCTAGGCGCGGTGAAAAACTGTTTTTT. It specifies CASSPRRGEKLFF.

This clone has a single count. The V gene is TRBV5-5, the J gene TRBJ2-7, with a tentative D call TRBD2 (6 bases). V lost 0 bases, J lost 3 bases, and 16 bases lay in between. Germline V gives CDR1 SGHKS, CDR2 YYEKEE (reference sequence). The CDR3 is 16 amino acids. For the CDR3, the DNA is TGTGCCAGCAGCTTGGCCTCGCGGGGATTCTTCTACGAGCAGTACTTC. It translates to CASSLASRGFFYEQYF.

This sequence joins TRBV5-6 and TRBJ1-6; the match to TRBD1 covers 7 bases. V was pared by 5 bases and J by 7 bases, with 9 bases of the junction left unmatched. CDR1 and CDR2 from the germline V gene are SGHDT and YYEEEE. The CDR3 extends over 15 amino acids. CDR3 sequence reads: CASRNRGPQNSPLHF. The CDR3 nucleotides are TGTGCCAGCAGGAACAGGGGCCCACAAAATTCACCCCTCCACTTT.

The chain couples TRBV2 to TRBJ1-1; D ambiguous. Germline V lookup: CDR1 SNHLY, CDR2 FYNNEI. CDR3 length equals 13 residues. The V end lost 10 bases, the J end lost 2 bases, and 14 bases lay between the germline ends. The CDR3: CATLMWANTEAFF. The CDR3 nucleotides read TGTGCCACCCTCATGTGGGCTAACACTGAAGCTTTCTTT.

J is TRBJ1-4 and V is TRBV4-1; tentative D call: TRBD1 (5 bases). The germline V gene has CDR1 MGHRA and CDR2 YSYEKL. The V end lost 3 bases, the J end lost 5 bases, and 16 bases lay between the germline ends. CDR3 length: 16 residues. The CDR3 DNA sequence: TGCGCCAGCAGCCAGCGCGGGACGGAACTCAATGAAAAACTGTTTTTT. It is translated as CASSQRGTELNEKLFF.

J is TRBJ1-6 and V is TRBV5-1; no clear D. Germline lookup yields CDR1 SGHRS and CDR2 YFSETQ. With 5 bases removed from V and 6 bases from J, the gap between germline ends came to 12 bases. This CDR3 is built from 14 residues. The DNA of the CDR3 is TGCGCCAGCAGGGCCGATTCCCGTAATTCACCCCTCCACTTT. The encoded protein is CASRADSRNSPLHF.

J is TRBJ1-5 and V is TRBV6-5; D not certain. With 0 bases removed from V and 9 bases from J, the gap between germline ends came to 12 bases. This CDR3 region has 14 residues. In germline, CDR1 is MNHEY, CDR2 SVGAGI. Here the CDR3 reads CASSYSNTFRPQHF. As DNA, the CDR3 is TGTGCCAGCAGTTACTCGAACACCTTTCGGCCCCAGCATTTT.

This sequence joins TRBV7-2 and TRBJ2-5, with D maybe TRBD2 (7 bases). The V gene lost 3 bases and the J gene lost 1 base, with 12 bases spanning the gap. CDR1 is SGHTA, CDR2 FQGNSA, per germline. CDR3 length equals 15 residues. CDR3 bases: TGTGCCAGCAGCTTTGGCGGGGGCTTCCAAGAGACCCAGTACTTC. It yields the protein CASSFGGGFQETQYF.

This chain joins TRBV5-6 and TRBJ2-1, with D perhaps TRBD1 or TRBD2 (5 bases each). The ends were cut back, 5 bases at V and 6 bases at J, with 27 bases in the middle. The germline CDR1 and CDR2 sequences are SGHDT and YYEEEE. The CDR3 extends over 18 amino acids. This CDR3 reads CASSFQARGYARGNEQFF. CDR3 nucleotides: TGTGCCAGCAGTTTCCAAGCACGGGGCTACGCTAGGGGCAATGAGCAGTTCTTC.

V usage is TRBV13 and J usage is TRBJ2-3; a weak D match, TRBD1 (6 bases). V was pared by 3 bases and J by 7 bases, with 11 bases between. Per the germline V gene, CDR1 is PRHDT and CDR2 is FYEKMQ (reference sequence). CDR3 length equals 13 residues. The CDR3 DNA is TGTGCCAGCAGCTTCAGGGGTTCGAATACGCAGTATTTT. Translation gives CASSFRGSNTQYF.

In DNA, the CDR3 is TGTGCCAGCAGCTCTTCGGTAAAACCTTGGGTGCAGTACTTC. It is translated as CASSSSVKPWVQYF. The gene calls are TRBV5-4 and TRBJ2-7; D not certain. Germline CDR1 SGHNT, CDR2 YYREEE (reference sequence). V was pared by 3 bases and J by 9 bases, with 19 bases between. CDR3 length: 14 residues. The full variable domain, with the rest looked up from reference TRBV5-4 and TRBJ2-7, is ETGVTQSPTHLIKTRGQQVTLRCSSQSGHNTVSWYQQALGQGPQFIFQYYREEENGRGNFPPRFSGLQFPNYSSELNVNALELDDSALYLCASSSSVKPWVQYFGPGTRLTVT.

This clone was seen once. The V gene is TRBV7-3, the J gene TRBJ2-1; no clear D. Germline assignment: CDR1 SGHTA and CDR2 FQGTGA. Trimming left V 2 bases short and J 5 bases short, with 13 bases between. The CDR3 extends over 15 amino acids. CDR3 DNA: TGTGCCAGCAGCTTAGGGAACAGAATAAACAATGAGCAGTTCTTC. It encodes CASSLGNRINNEQFF.

The V call is TRBV4-2, the J call TRBJ2-5; 10 nucleotides match TRBD2. V trimming: 0 bases; J trimming: 4 bases; junction bases outside the gene matches: 8. CDR3 length: 17 amino acids. The germline gives CDR1 LGHNA, CDR2 YNFKEQ. CDR3: CASSQDPSGGAGETQYF. CDR3 DNA sequence: TGTGCCAGCAGCCAAGATCCGAGCGGGGGGGCGGGAGAGACCCAGTACTTC.

V is TRBV19 and J is TRBJ1-1; 9 bases align to TRBD1. Germline V gene sequence: CDR1 LNHDA, CDR2 SQIVND (reference sequence). The junction had 7 bases not matched to a gene; V was cut back by 5 bases and J by 3 bases. This CDR3 contains 15 residues. CDR3 sequence reads: CASSLQGATYTEAFF. CDR3 DNA sequence: TGTGCCAGTAGTCTACAGGGGGCTACTTACACTGAAGCTTTCTTT.

CDR3 sequence reads: CASSDPTTPGTEAFF. The DNA for the CDR3 is TGTGCCAGCAGTGACCCCACGACCCCTGGGACTGAAGCTTTCTTT. V usage is TRBV25-1 and J usage is TRBJ1-1; D is uncertain. From germline, CDR1 is MGHDK and CDR2 SYGVNS. V was shortened by 3 bases and J by 5 bases, with 16 bases between the two germline ends. This CDR3 region has 15 residues.

The chain carries TRBV27 and TRBJ1-5, with 8 bases lining up with TRBD1. The CDR3 spans 17 residues. Germline V gene sequence: CDR1 MNHEY, CDR2 SMNVEV (reference sequence). The V segment lost 3 bases and the J segment 5 bases; nucleotides outside the gene matches: 12. Written as DNA, the CDR3 is TGTGCCAGCAGTTTGAGGTGGGGCAGGGGGCTGCATCAGCCCCAGCATTTT. It encodes CASSLRWGRGLHQPQHF.

This clone was recorded only once. The genes are TRBV15 and TRBJ1-2; 9 bases map to TRBD1. Germline lookup yields CDR1 LNHNV and CDR2 YYDKDF (reference sequence). Trimming cost V 0 bases and J 5 bases; bases outside gene matches: 10. This CDR3 contains 17 residues. The CDR3 sequence is CATSRDRRAGTGYGYTF. In DNA, the CDR3 is TGTGCCACCAGCAGAGATCGAAGGGCCGGGACAGGGTATGGCTACACCTTC.

This chain uses TRBV7-9 with TRBJ2-3; D possibly corresponds to TRBD2 (5 bases). With 5 bases removed from V and 3 bases from J, the gap between germline ends came to 12 bases. Germline lookup yields CDR1 SEHNR and CDR2 FQNEAQ (reference sequence). CDR3 length equals 14 residues. As DNA, the CDR3 is TGTGCCAGCAGCCTGGGGAGAGAAACAGATACGCAGTATTTT. It specifies CASSLGRETDTQYF.

The chain couples TRBV7-9 to TRBJ1-2, with 10 bases matching TRBD1. The V gene end was trimmed by 5 bases and the J gene end by 0 bases; junction bases not matched to a gene: 9. This CDR3 is 17 amino acids long. From germline, CDR1 is SEHNR and CDR2 FQNEAQ (reference sequence). CDR3 nucleotide sequence: TGTGCCAGCAGCACCCAGACAGGGGGCCCCCCTAACTATGGCTACACCTTC. Its protein product is CASSTQTGGPPNYGYTF. Supplemented by reference TRBV7-9 and TRBJ1-2, the full variable domain reads DTGVSQNPRHKITKRGQNVTFRCDPISEHNRLYWYRQTLGQGPEFLTYFQNEAQLEKSRLLSDRFSAERPKGSFSTLEIQRTEQGDSAMYLCASSTQTGGPPNYGYTFGSGTRLTVV.

The gene calls are TRBV18 and TRBJ1-2; a weak D match, TRBD1 (6 bases). Trimming left V 2 bases short and J 3 bases short, with 13 bases between. This CDR3 has 15 amino acids. Germline V lookup: CDR1 KGHSH, CDR2 LQKENI. The CDR3 coding sequence is TGTGCCAGCTCACCATATGGACAGACTGACTATGGCTACACCTTC. Residues: CASSPYGQTDYGYTF.

The J gene is TRBJ2-1, the V gene TRBV5-6, with D maybe TRBD2 (5 bases). The V end lost 3 bases, the J end lost 2 bases, and 15 bases lay between the germline ends. Germline loops: CDR1 SGHDT, CDR2 YYEEEE. There are 16 residues in the CDR3. DNA of the CDR3: TGTGCCAGCAGCTCCCTCCGGGGATCAACCTACAATGAGCAGTTCTTC. Encoded protein: CASSSLRGSTYNEQFF.